The source of this T cell receptor (beta chain) is a study of CD8+CD57+ T cells in acquired aplastic anemia. Genomic DNA acted as the template from which TCR beta VDJ combination and CDR3 sequence profiling were carried out. One entry per CDR3 protein results from TCRdb running MiXCR on the reads. The repertoire holds about 240,000 distinct CDR3 sequences, with approximately 45% as singletons. The sequenced patients had an expansion of CD8+CD57+ cells seen by flow cytometry. Germline loops: CDR1 WNHNN, CDR2 SYGVQD (reference sequence). The CDR3 is made up of 15 amino acids. Germline trimming cut 8 bases from V and 4 bases from J; bases unmatched to any gene: 11. Overall study results and limits: Researchers reported that CD8+ Simpson's diversity was not significantly different in patients versus controls.

On this clonotype itself: Its antigen is unknown. Just one base apart from a much larger clone, this may be a read error.

Material: sorted CD4+, CD8+, or CD8+CD57+ T cells (not recorded which) from PBMCs. This sequence was found in a human donor with aplastic anemia. The chain couples TRBV10-1 to TRBJ2-7, with TRBD2 matching 10 bases. CDR3 sequence: CASGPQRGGQYEQYF. In nucleotides, the CDR3 is TGCGCCAGCGGCCCACAGCGGGGGGGCCAATACGAGCAGTACTTC.